Listed below are T cell receptor beta chains from one sample, sequenced in a study of shared clonotypes between healthy human individuals. Profiled with immunoSEQ multiplex PCR; TCRdb holds only in-frame clones, not every one. The sample records about 690,000 clones, about 90% being singletons. The sample comprised memory CD8+ T cells from PBMCs. These TCRs come from a young man in good health. Some clones in this sample may be carry-over from other donors' samples. Each CDR3 is given with its conserved first and last residue. The order of the fields is CDR3 DNA, CDR3 protein, clone size, V gene, D gene, J gene. A D gene is named only where the DNA matches it firmly. Clone sizes are given selectively: once, few, many, or a class where the clone is expanded.

cdr3_nt: TGTGCCATCAGTCCCCCGGGCAGGGATGCTGAAGCTTTCTTT
cdr3_aa: CAISPPGRDAEAFF
clone_size: .
v_call: TRBV10-3
d_call: .
j_call: TRBJ1-1

cdr3_nt: TGCGCCAGCAGCCAACCCAGGGACCTCAACAGTTGGGATACGCAGTATTTT
cdr3_aa: CASSQPRDLNSWDTQYF
clone_size: once
v_call: TRBV4-1
d_call: .
j_call: TRBJ2-3

cdr3_nt: TGTGCCAGCAGTTTACGGCAGAATAATTCACCCCTCCACTTT
cdr3_aa: CASSLRQNNSPLHF
clone_size: .
v_call: TRBV28
d_call: .
j_call: TRBJ1-6

cdr3_nt: TGTGCCAGCAGTCACGCCGGCTCCTACGAGCAGTACTTC
cdr3_aa: CASSHAGSYEQYF
clone_size: .
v_call: TRBV27
d_call: .
j_call: TRBJ2-7

cdr3_nt: TGTGCCAGCAGCCGTACAGGGTACGAGCAGTACTTC
cdr3_aa: CASSRTGYEQYF
clone_size: .
v_call: TRBV7-9
d_call: .
j_call: TRBJ2-7

cdr3_nt: TGTGCCAGCAGCGTAGTACACATCACGGGCGGCCCCTCCTACAATGAGCAGTTCTTC
cdr3_aa: CASSVVHITGGPSYNEQFF
clone_size: .
v_call: TRBV9
d_call: .
j_call: TRBJ2-1

cdr3_nt: TGTGCCAGCAGCGCCGGGACAGGGTTCTACGAGCAGTACTTC
cdr3_aa: CASSAGTGFYEQYF
clone_size: .
v_call: TRBV9
d_call: TRBD1
j_call: TRBJ2-7

cdr3_nt: TGTGCCAGCAGTGAATCCGGGAGGGCCACTGAAGCTTTCTTT
cdr3_aa: CASSESGRATEAFF
clone_size: few
v_call: TRBV25-1
d_call: .
j_call: TRBJ1-1

cdr3_nt: TGTGCCATCAGTGAGTGGGAGGGAGAAAGGACCCAGTACTTC
cdr3_aa: CAISEWEGERTQYF
clone_size: .
v_call: TRBV10-3
d_call: TRBD2
j_call: TRBJ2-5

cdr3_nt: TGTGCCAGCGCCCAAGACCGCGTAGAGCAGTACTTC
cdr3_aa: CASAQDRVEQYF
clone_size: once
v_call: TRBV28
d_call: .
j_call: TRBJ2-7

cdr3_nt: TGTGCCAGCAGCGCACTCGGGACACTCCCCTACGAGCAGTACTTC
cdr3_aa: CASSALGTLPYEQYF
clone_size: .
v_call: TRBV27
d_call: .
j_call: TRBJ2-7

cdr3_nt: TGTGCCTGGAGTGTACGGATTCAGAACACTGAAGCTTTCTTT
cdr3_aa: CAWSVRIQNTEAFF
clone_size: few
v_call: TRBV30
d_call: .
j_call: TRBJ1-1

cdr3_nt: TGTGCCAGCAGCTTAGAAATCGGGAGCCACATGAACACTGAAGCTTTCTTT
cdr3_aa: CASSLEIGSHMNTEAFF
clone_size: once
v_call: TRBV5-8
d_call: .
j_call: TRBJ1-1

cdr3_nt: TGTGCCAGCAGCTCCACTAGCGGGATTGATACGCAGTATTTT
cdr3_aa: CASSSTSGIDTQYF
clone_size: few
v_call: TRBV7-6
d_call: TRBD2
j_call: TRBJ2-3

cdr3_nt: TGTGCCAGCAGTACTCCGGGACTCAATTTGGGGACCCAGTACTTC
cdr3_aa: CASSTPGLNLGTQYF
clone_size: .
v_call: TRBV7-6
d_call: .
j_call: TRBJ2-5

cdr3_nt: TGTGCCAGCAGTTTAGATAGGGGGGGCGAGCAGTACTTC
cdr3_aa: CASSLDRGGEQYF
clone_size: .
v_call: TRBV27
d_call: .
j_call: TRBJ2-7

cdr3_nt: TGTGCCAGCAGTCCAGGGGGGGCAGGGTATGGCTACACCTTC
cdr3_aa: CASSPGGAGYGYTF
clone_size: .
v_call: TRBV27
d_call: TRBD1
j_call: TRBJ1-2

cdr3_nt: TGTGCCAGCAGCGGTTATGAGACTAGCGGGAACGCCGGGGAGCTGTTTTTT
cdr3_aa: CASSGYETSGNAGELFF
clone_size: .
v_call: TRBV9
d_call: TRBD2
j_call: TRBJ2-2